Listed here are 18 T cell receptor beta chains from one sample, sequenced in a study of monozygotic twins with inflammatory bowel disease. TCRdb reprocessed the 5' RACE reads, with one entry per CDR3 protein and no DNA. The data show some 130,000 distinct CDR3 sequences, and the top ten clones hold 0.95% to 1.5%. Sequences were obtained from blood. The receptors here all came from a human donor with ulcerative colitis or Crohn's disease, or a healthy co-twin of an affected twin (not recorded which).

The chain links TRBV7-2 to TRBJ1-2; the TCRdb D gene call, TRBD1, has no DNA to confirm it. The CDR3 sequence is 16 residues long. CDR1 and CDR2 (germline): SGHTA, FQGNSA. This CDR3 is CASSSTQLVTGDGYTF.

V and J are TRBV7-3 and TRBJ2-1; TCRdb lists TRBD1, though no DNA is available to test this call. Germline loops: CDR1 SGHTA, CDR2 FQGTGA. This CDR3 has 15 amino acids. The CDR3 here is CASSLTRGPYNEQFF.

The V call is TRBV19, the J call TRBJ2-3; TCRdb reports TRBD1, a call that lacks DNA to check it against. Germline CDR1 LNHDA, CDR2 SQIVND (reference sequence). The CDR3 spans 16 residues. Here the CDR3 reads CASSKGGTGTTDTQYF.

V usage is TRBV11-2 and J usage is TRBJ2-5; TCRdb's D call, TRBD2, is unchecked because there is no DNA. Germline V gene data show CDR1 as SGHAT and CDR2 as FQNNGV. The CDR3 runs to 15 residues. This CDR3 reads CASSLIAGFQETQYF.

J is TRBJ2-3 and V is TRBV2. This CDR3 comprises 12 residues. Germline V gene data show CDR1 as SNHLY and CDR2 as FYNNEI. CDR3 protein: CARGRGTDTQYF.

The gene calls are TRBV4-2 and TRBJ2-7; the D call of TRBD2 rests on TCRdb alone, since no DNA is present to check it. The CDR3 is made up of 17 amino acids. Germline V gene sequence: CDR1 LGHNA, CDR2 YNFKEQ. The CDR3 loop reads CASSQPSGGLLANEQYF.

The rearrangement joins TRBV5-4 to TRBJ2-1; TCRdb calls TRBD1, which cannot be checked without DNA. This CDR3 is 16 amino acids long. CDR1 is SGHNT and CDR2 is YYREEE in the germline V gene (reference sequence). The CDR3 region is CASSSPRQGPHNEQFF.

The CDR3: CSARDRGPPLNGYTF. This chain joins TRBV29-1 and TRBJ1-2; TCRdb proposes TRBD1, but this gene call is untestable without DNA. The CDR3 runs to 15 residues. Germline lookup yields CDR1 SQVTM and CDR2 ANQGSEA.

The rearrangement links TRBV4-2 to TRBJ2-5; as DNA is missing, the TRBD2 call by TCRdb cannot be tested. The CDR3 runs to 16 residues. The germline V gene has CDR1 LGHNA and CDR2 YNFKEQ. This CDR3 is CASSQRGVAGVETQYF.

The chain combines TRBV28 with TRBJ1-5; there is no DNA to check the TCRdb D call of TRBD1. The CDR3 has 14 amino acids. Germline V gene data show CDR1 as MDHEN and CDR2 as SYDVKM. CDR3 amino acids: CASSPDSANQPQHF.

The chain combines TRBV7-8 with TRBJ2-7; TCRdb reports TRBD2, a call that lacks DNA to check it against. This CDR3 has 15 residues. Germline assignment: CDR1 SGHVS and CDR2 FQNEAQ. CDR3 residues: CASRPGLAGGDEQYF.

The chain employs TRBV6-2 or TRBV6-3 and TRBJ2-7. The CDR3 runs to 15 residues. CDR1 and CDR2 from the germline V gene are MNHEY and SVGEGT. CDR3 sequence reads: CVSSYSAGSSYEQYF.

The chain recombines TRBV29-1 with TRBJ2-3; the D call of TRBD1 rests on TCRdb alone, since no DNA is present to check it. Germline V lookup: CDR1 SQVTM, CDR2 ANQGSEA. The CDR3 covers 13 residues. CDR3 loop: CSAKRDVQDTQYF.

The V call is TRBV7-7, the J call TRBJ2-1; TCRdb picks TRBD2, but there is no DNA to check that call. This CDR3 is built from 14 residues. From germline, CDR1 is SSHAT and CDR2 FNYEAQ (reference sequence). The chain's CDR3 is CASSLGPRNNEQFF.

The chain carries TRBV12-3 or TRBV12-4 and TRBJ1-5. This CDR3 has 13 amino acids. This CDR3 is CASREQEGQPQHF.

This rearrangement joins TRBV19 to TRBJ1-1; no DNA is available, so the TRBD1 call from TCRdb remains unchecked. Germline assignment: CDR1 LNHDA and CDR2 SQIVND (reference sequence). CDR3 length equals 14 residues. The CDR3 here is CASISEGWNTEAFF.

The chain uses TRBV9 and TRBJ2-2; TCRdb designates TRBD1, a call that cannot be tested without DNA. The CDR3 is made up of 16 amino acids. Per germline, CDR1 SGDLS and CDR2 YYNGEE. The CDR3 is CASSDQGQGIIGELFF.

V is TRBV6-2 or TRBV6-3 and J is TRBJ2-1; TCRdb indicates TRBD1, and absent DNA this call remains unverified. This CDR3 region has 14 residues. Germline CDR1 reads MNHEY; CDR2 reads SVGEGT. The CDR3 region is CASTLTGRRNEQFF.